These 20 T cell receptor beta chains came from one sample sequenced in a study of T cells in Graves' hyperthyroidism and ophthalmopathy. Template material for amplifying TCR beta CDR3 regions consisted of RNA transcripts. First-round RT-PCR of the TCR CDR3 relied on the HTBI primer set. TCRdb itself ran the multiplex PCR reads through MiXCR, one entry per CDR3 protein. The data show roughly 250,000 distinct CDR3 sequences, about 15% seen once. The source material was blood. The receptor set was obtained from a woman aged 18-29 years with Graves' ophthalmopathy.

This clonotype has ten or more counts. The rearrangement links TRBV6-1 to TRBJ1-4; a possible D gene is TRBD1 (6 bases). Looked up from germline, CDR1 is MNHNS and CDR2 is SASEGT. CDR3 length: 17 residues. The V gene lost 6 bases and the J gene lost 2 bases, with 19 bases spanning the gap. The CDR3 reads CASRTEPGGSTNEKLFF. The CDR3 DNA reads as TGTGCCAGCAGAACCGAGCCGGGGGGCTCTACTAATGAAAAACTGTTTTTT.

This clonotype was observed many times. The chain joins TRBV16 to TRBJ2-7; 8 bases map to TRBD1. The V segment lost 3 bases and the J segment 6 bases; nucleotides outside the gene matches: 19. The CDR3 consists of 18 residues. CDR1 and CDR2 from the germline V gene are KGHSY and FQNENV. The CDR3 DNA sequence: TGTGCCAGCAGCCATCTGGGCAGGGGGCGTAATCCGGCCCCCGAGCAGTACTTC. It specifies CASSHLGRGRNPAPEQYF. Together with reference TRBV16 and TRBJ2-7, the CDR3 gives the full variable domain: GEEVAQTPKHLVRGEGQKAKLYCAPIKGHSYVFWYQQVLKNEFKFLISFQNENVFDETGMPKERFSAKCLPNSPCSLEIQATKLEDSAVYFCASSHLGRGRNPAPEQYFGPGTRLTVT.

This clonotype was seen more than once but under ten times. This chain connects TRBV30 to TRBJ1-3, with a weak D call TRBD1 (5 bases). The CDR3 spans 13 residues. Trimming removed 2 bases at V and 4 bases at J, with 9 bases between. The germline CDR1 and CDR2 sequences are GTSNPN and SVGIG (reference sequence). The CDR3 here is CAWSSGYGNTIYF. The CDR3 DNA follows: TGTGCCTGGAGTTCAGGGTACGGAAACACCATATATTTT.

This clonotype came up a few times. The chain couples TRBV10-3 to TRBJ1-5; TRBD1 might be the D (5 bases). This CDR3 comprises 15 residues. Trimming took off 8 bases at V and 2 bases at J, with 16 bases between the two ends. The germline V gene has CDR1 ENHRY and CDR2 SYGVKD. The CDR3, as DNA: TGTGCCATCTCGGACGGAGGGACGGGCAATCAGCCCCAGCATTTT. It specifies CAISDGGTGNQPQHF.

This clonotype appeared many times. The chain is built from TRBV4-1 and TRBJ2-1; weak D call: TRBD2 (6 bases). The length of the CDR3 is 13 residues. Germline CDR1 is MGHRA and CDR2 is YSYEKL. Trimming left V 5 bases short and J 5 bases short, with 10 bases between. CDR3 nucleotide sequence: TGCGCCAGCAGCGGGGACTTTAACAATGAGCAGTTCTTC. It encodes CASSGDFNNEQFF.

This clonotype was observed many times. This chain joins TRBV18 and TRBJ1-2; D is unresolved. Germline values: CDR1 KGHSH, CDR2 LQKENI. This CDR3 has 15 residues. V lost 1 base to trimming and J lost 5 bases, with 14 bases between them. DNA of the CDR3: TGTGCCAGCTCACCACTAGAGTATCCCTCATATGGCTACACCTTC. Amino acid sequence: CASSPLEYPSYGYTF.

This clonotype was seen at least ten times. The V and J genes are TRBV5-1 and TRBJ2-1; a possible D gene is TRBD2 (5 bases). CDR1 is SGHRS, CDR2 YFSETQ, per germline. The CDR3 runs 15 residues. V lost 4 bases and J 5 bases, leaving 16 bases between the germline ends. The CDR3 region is CASSRSGGQNNEQFF. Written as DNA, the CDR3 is TGCGCCAGCAGCCGGTCGGGCGGGCAAAACAATGAGCAGTTCTTC.

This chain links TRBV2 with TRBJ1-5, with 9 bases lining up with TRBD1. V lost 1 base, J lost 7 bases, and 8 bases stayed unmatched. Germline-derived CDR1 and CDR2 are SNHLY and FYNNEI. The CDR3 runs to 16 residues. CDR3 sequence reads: CASSEDTGQGVQPQHF. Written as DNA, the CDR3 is TGTGCCAGCAGTGAAGATACGGGACAGGGAGTGCAGCCCCAGCATTTT. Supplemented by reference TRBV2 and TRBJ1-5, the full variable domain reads EPEVTQTPSHQVTQMGQEVILRCVPISNHLYFYWYRQILGQKVEFLVSFYNNEISEKSEIFDDQFSVERPDGSNFTLKIRSTKLEDSAMYFCASSEDTGQGVQPQHFGDGTRLSIL.

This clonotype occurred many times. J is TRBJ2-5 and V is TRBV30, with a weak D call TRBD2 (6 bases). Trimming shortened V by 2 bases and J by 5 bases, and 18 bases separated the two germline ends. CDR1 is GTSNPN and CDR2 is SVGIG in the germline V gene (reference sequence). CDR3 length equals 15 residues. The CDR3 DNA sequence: TGTGCCTGGAGTCAGATGGCGGGGCCCCGGGAGACCCAGTACTTC. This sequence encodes CAWSQMAGPRETQYF.

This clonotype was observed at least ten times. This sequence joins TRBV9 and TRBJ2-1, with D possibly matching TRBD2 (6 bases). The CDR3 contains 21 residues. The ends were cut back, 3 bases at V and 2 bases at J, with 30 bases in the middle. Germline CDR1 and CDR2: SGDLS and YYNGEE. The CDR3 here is CASSDDLSRDSKAATYNEQFF. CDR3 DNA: TGTGCCAGCAGCGATGACCTTTCCCGGGACTCCAAGGCCGCAACCTACAATGAGCAGTTCTTC.

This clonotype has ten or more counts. The CDR3 is CASSPPSKVTYEQYF. DNA of the CDR3: TGTGCCAGCTCACCACCGAGCAAGGTAACCTACGAGCAGTACTTC. The J gene is TRBJ2-7, the V gene TRBV18; D remains unclear. This CDR3 spans 15 amino acids. CDR1 KGHSH and CDR2 LQKENI come from the germline V gene. V was clipped by 0 bases and J by 2 bases, with 11 bases between them. Together with reference TRBV18 and TRBJ2-7, the CDR3 gives the full variable domain: NAGVMQNPRHLVRRRGQEARLRCSPMKGHSHVYWYRQLPEEGLKFMVYLQKENIIDESGMPKERFSAEFPKEGPSILRIQQVVRGDSAAYFCASSPPSKVTYEQYFGPGTRLTVT.

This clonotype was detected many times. The CDR3 coding sequence is TGTGCCAGCAGCCCGGGACTAGCGGGGTTGACAGATACGCAGTATTTT. Translating gives CASSPGLAGLTDTQYF. The V call is TRBV11-1, the J call TRBJ2-3; 13 bases match TRBD2. The germline V gene encodes CDR1 SGHAT and CDR2 FQDESV (reference sequence). With V trimmed by 5 bases and J by 3 bases, 5 bases remained unmatched. This CDR3 has 16 amino acids.

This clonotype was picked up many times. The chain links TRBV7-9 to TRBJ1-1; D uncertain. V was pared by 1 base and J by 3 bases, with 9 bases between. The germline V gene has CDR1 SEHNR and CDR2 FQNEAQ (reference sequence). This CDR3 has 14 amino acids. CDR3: CASSLGLGDTEAFF. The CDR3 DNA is TGTGCCAGCAGCTTAGGCCTTGGGGACACTGAAGCTTTCTTT.

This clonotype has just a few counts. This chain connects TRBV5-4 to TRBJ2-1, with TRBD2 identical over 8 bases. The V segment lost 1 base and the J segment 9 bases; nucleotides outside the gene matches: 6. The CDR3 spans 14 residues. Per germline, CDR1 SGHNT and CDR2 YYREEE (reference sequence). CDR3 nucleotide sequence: TGTGCCAGCAGCTTGTTGCGGGGGGCCTCTGAGCAGTTCTTC. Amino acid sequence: CASSLLRGASEQFF. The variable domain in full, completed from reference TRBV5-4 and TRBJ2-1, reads ETGVTQSPTHLIKTRGQQVTLRCSSQSGHNTVSWYQQALGQGPQFIFQYYREEENGRGNFPPRFSGLQFPNYSSELNVNALELDDSALYLCASSLLRGASEQFFGPGTRLTVL.

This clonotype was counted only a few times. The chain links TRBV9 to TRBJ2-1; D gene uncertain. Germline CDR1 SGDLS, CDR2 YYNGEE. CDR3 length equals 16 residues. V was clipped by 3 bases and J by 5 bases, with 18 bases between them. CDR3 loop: CASSERGWTLNNEQFF. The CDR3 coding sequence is TGTGCCAGCAGCGAAAGAGGTTGGACCCTTAACAATGAGCAGTTCTTC.

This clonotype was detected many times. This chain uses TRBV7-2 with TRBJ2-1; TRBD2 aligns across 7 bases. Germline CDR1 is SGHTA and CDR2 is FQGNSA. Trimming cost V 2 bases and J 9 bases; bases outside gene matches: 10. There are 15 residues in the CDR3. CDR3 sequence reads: CASSLWRGSVGEQFF. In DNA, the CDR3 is TGTGCCAGCAGCTTATGGCGGGGGTCGGTGGGTGAGCAGTTCTTC.

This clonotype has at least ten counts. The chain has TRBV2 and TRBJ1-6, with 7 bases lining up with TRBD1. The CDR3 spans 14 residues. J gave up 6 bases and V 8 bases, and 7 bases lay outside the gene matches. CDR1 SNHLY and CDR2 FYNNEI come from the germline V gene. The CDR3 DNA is TGTGCCAGCCGCAGGGACAGCGCTAATTCACCCCTCCACTTT. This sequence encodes CASRRDSANSPLHF.

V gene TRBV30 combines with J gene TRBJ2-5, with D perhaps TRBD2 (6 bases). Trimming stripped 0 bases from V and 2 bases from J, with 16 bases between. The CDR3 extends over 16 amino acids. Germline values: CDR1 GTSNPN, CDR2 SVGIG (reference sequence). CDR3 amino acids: CAWSVFGIAGQETQYF. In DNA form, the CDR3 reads TGTGCCTGGAGTGTATTCGGTATTGCGGGACAAGAGACCCAGTACTTC.

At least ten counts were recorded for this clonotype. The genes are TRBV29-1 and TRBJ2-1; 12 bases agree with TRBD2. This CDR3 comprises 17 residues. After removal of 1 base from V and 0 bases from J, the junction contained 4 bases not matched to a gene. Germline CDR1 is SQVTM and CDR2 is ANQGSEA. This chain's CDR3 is CSVEGTSGTGSYNEQFF. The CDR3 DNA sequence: TGCAGCGTTGAAGGGACTAGCGGGACAGGCTCCTACAATGAGCAGTTCTTC.

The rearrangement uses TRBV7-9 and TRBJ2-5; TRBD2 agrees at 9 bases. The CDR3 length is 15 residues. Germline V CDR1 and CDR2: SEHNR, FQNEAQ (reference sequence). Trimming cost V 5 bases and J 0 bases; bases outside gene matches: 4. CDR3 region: CASSQLAGYQETQYF. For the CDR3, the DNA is TGTGCCAGCAGCCAGCTAGCGGGGTACCAAGAGACCCAGTACTTC.